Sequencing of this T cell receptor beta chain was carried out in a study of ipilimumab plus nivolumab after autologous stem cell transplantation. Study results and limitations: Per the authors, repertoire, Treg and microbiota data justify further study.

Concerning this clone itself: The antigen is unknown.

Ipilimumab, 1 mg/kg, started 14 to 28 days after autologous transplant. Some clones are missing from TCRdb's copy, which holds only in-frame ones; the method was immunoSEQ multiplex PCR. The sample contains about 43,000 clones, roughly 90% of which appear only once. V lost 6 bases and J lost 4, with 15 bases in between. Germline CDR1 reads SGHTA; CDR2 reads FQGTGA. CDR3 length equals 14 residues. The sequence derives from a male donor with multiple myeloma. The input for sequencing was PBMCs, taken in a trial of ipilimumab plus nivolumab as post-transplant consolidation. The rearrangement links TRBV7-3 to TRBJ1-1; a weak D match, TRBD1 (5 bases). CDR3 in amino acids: CASSPGGVVTEAFF. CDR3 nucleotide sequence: TGTGCCAGCAGTCCCGGGGGGGTTGTCACTGAAGCTTTCTTT.